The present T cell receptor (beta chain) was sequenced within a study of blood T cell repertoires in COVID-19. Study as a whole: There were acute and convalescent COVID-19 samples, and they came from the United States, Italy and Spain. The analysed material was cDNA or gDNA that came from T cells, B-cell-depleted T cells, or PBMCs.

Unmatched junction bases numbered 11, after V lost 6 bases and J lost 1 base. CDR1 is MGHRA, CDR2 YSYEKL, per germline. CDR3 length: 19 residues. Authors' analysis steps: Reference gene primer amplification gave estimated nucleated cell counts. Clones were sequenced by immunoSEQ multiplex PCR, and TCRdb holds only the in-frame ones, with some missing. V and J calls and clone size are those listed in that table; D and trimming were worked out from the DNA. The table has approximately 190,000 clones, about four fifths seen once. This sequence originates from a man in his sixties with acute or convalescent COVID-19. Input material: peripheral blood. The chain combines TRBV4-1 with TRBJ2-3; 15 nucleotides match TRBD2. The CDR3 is CASRRVWTSGGAGTDTQYF. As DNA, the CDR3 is TGCGCCAGCAGGCGTGTATGGACTAGCGGGGGGGCCGGCACAGATACGCAGTATTTT.